The 29 T cell receptor beta chains reported below all come from one sample, sequenced in a study of lymphopenia after photon versus proton radiotherapy. Repertoires were generated with immunoSEQ multiplex PCR, while TCRdb's copy carries only in-frame clones and drops some. The sample yields around 15,000 clones, roughly nine tenths seen once. The specimen was peripheral blood, collected from a patient treated with proton-based radiotherapy. These receptors were obtained from a woman in her sixties with cholangiocarcinoma. Some clones in this sample may be carry-over from other donors' samples.

A word on this clone: Sequence at one end of the junction differs from germline and may be a read error. The chain joins TRBV10-3 to TRBJ2-3, with unresolved D. This CDR3 has 12 residues. The germline CDR1 and CDR2 sequences are ENHRY and SYGVKD. This CDR3 is CASSYSRDTQYF. The CDR3 DNA follows: TGTGCCAGCAGTTACTCGAGGGATACGCAGTATTTT.

V is TRBV7-9 and J is TRBJ2-3, with D tentatively TRBD1 or TRBD2 (5 bases each). Between the trimmed V and J ends, which lost 5 bases and 5 bases, there was a span of 8 bases. Germline loops: CDR1 SEHNR, CDR2 FQNEAQ (reference sequence). CDR3 length: 12 amino acids. The CDR3 DNA sequence: TGTGCCAGCAGCCCTGGGGGAGATACGCAGTATTTT. This gives the protein CASSPGGDTQYF. The full variable domain, with the rest looked up from reference TRBV7-9 and TRBJ2-3, is DTGVSQNPRHKITKRGQNVTFRCDPISEHNRLYWYRQTLGQGPEFLTYFQNEAQLEKSRLLSDRFSAERPKGSFSTLEIQRTEQGDSAMYLCASSPGGDTQYFGPGTRLTVL.

The V gene is TRBV6-6, the J gene TRBJ2-7, with 12 bases fitting TRBD1. J gave up 3 bases and V 6 bases, and 3 bases lay outside the gene matches. The CDR3 is 14 residues long. CDR1 MNHNY and CDR2 SVGAGI come from the germline V gene (reference sequence). CDR3 sequence: CASSRDRGLYEQYF. DNA of the CDR3: TGTGCCAGCAGCCGGGACAGGGGGCTCTACGAGCAGTACTTC.

The chain couples TRBV15 to TRBJ1-6; D possibly corresponds to TRBD1 (5 bases). The CDR3 runs to 15 residues. The ends were cut back, 1 base at V and 10 bases at J, with 14 bases in the middle. Germline V lookup: CDR1 LNHNV, CDR2 YYDKDF (reference sequence). The CDR3 DNA is TGTGCCACCAGCAGAGGGCACACAGGCGGGTCACCCCTCCACTTT. As protein: CATSRGHTGGSPLHF.

This chain uses TRBV7-3 with TRBJ2-1; 9 nucleotides align to TRBD2. Germline trimming cut 5 bases from V and 5 bases from J; bases unmatched to any gene: 4. Germline CDR1 reads SGHTA; CDR2 reads FQGTGA. This CDR3 spans 14 amino acids. CDR3 coding DNA: TGTGCCAGCAGCGTCAGCGGGGGGAACAATGAGCAGTTCTTC. The encoded protein is CASSVSGGNNEQFF.

The chain recombines TRBV27 with TRBJ1-4; the D gene is possibly TRBD1 (6 bases). The germline CDR1 and CDR2 sequences are MNHEY and SMNVEV (reference sequence). The CDR3 extends over 15 amino acids. The germline V and J ends were trimmed by 6 bases and 6 bases, with 17 bases remaining between them. CDR3: CASSSMGGGDEKLFF. The DNA of the CDR3 is TGTGCCAGCAGCTCCATGGGGGGCGGTGATGAAAAACTGTTTTTT.

This sequence joins TRBV18 and TRBJ2-2; D call uncertain. The CDR3 is made up of 18 amino acids. Germline CDR1 reads KGHSH; CDR2 reads LQKENI. V lost 2 bases to trimming and J lost 6 bases, with 22 bases between them. DNA for the CDR3: TGTGCCAGCTCACCATTTGTGTCCGGCTCCGATATGTCCGGGGAGCTGTTTTTT. Translation: CASSPFVSGSDMSGELFF.

The chain carries TRBV4-1 and TRBJ1-5, with D possibly matching TRBD1 (6 bases). The CDR3 is 14 amino acids. Trimming left V 1 base short and J 6 bases short, with 10 bases between. Germline lookup yields CDR1 MGHRA and CDR2 YSYEKL. In DNA, the CDR3 is TGCGCCAGCAGCCAAGTCAGGGGAACTCAGCCCCAGCATTTT. Translating it yields CASSQVRGTQPQHF.

This chain uses TRBV28 with TRBJ2-3; 8 bases are a match to TRBD1. J gave up 1 base and V 3 bases, and 3 bases lay outside the gene matches. Per the germline V gene, CDR1 is MDHEN and CDR2 is SYDVKM. The CDR3 has 15 amino acids. DNA for the CDR3: TGTGCCAGCAGTTTGTCGGGACAGGGCACAGATACGCAGTATTTT. This sequence encodes CASSLSGQGTDTQYF. Looking up the rest from reference TRBV28 and TRBJ2-3 gives the full variable domain: DVKVTQSSRYLVKRTGEKVFLECVQDMDHENMFWYRQDPGLGLRLIYFSYDVKMKEKGDIPEGYSVSREKKERFSLILESASTNQTSMYLCASSLSGQGTDTQYFGPGTRLTVL.

The rearrangement joins TRBV5-6 to TRBJ2-1; D may be TRBD2 (6 bases). Germline CDR1 and CDR2: SGHDT and YYEEEE. There are 17 residues in the CDR3. Trimming cost V 0 bases and J 5 bases, with 18 bases left between them. The CDR3 DNA reads TGTGCCAGCAGCTTGGGACTAGGTTCAGGAGCCCACAATGAGCAGTTCTTC. Translation: CASSLGLGSGAHNEQFF.

J is TRBJ1-5 and V is TRBV6-5, with a tentative D call TRBD1 (5 bases). The germline V and J ends were trimmed by 5 bases and 7 bases, with 15 bases remaining between them. Germline V gene lookup returns CDR1 MNHEY and CDR2 SVGAGI. The CDR3 is 14 residues long. CDR3 bases: TGTGCCAGCAGTCTAAGTGGGGGAGGGCAGCCCCAGCATTTT. It translates to CASSLSGGGQPQHF.

The chain carries TRBV7-8 and TRBJ1-5, with D perhaps TRBD1 (5 bases). V was cut by 5 bases and J by 4 bases, with 21 bases left in between. Germline loops: CDR1 SGHVS, CDR2 FQNEAQ. The CDR3 extends over 17 amino acids. Here the CDR3 reads CASSRMGGWLLNQPQHF. The CDR3, as DNA: TGTGCCAGCAGCCGGATGGGGGGTTGGCTGCTAAATCAGCCCCAGCATTTT. The entire variable domain, with the rest obtained from reference TRBV7-8 and TRBJ1-5, is as follows: GAGVSQSPRYKVAKRGQDVALRCDPISGHVSLFWYQQALGQGPEFLTYFQNEAQLDKSGLPSDRFFAERPEGSVSTLKIQRTQQEDSAVYLCASSRMGGWLLNQPQHFGDGTRLSIL.

V and J are TRBV19 and TRBJ2-3, with TRBD2 identical over 8 bases. V lost 6 bases, J lost 2 bases, and 7 bases stayed unmatched. The germline V gene has CDR1 LNHDA and CDR2 SQIVND (reference sequence). The CDR3 has 15 residues. CDR3 in amino acids: CASRGTRIHTDTQYF. The CDR3, as DNA: TGTGCCAGTAGGGGGACTAGGATCCACACAGATACGCAGTATTTT.

This clone was counted a single time. The J gene is TRBJ2-2, the V gene TRBV4-1; 12 nucleotides match TRBD2. The CDR3 loop spans 15 amino acids. V lost 5 bases and J lost 5; bases outside the gene matches: 3. CDR1 and CDR2 (germline): MGHRA, YSYEKL. CDR3 region: CASSYGLAGTGELFF. The CDR3 region has the DNA TGCGCCAGCAGCTACGGACTAGCGGGGACCGGGGAGCTGTTTTTT.

V is TRBV5-1 and J is TRBJ2-1; 11 bases match TRBD1. Germline V lookup: CDR1 SGHRS, CDR2 YFSETQ. The CDR3 runs to 19 residues. The junction had 12 bases not matched to a gene; V was cut back by 3 bases and J by 1 base. CDR3 DNA: TGCGCCAGCAGCTCGAAAGGGACAGGGGGTTCGGAGTCCTACAATGAGCAGTTCTTC. This gives the protein CASSSKGTGGSESYNEQFF.

This clone showed up just a few times. The chain employs TRBV2 and TRBJ1-1; 9 nucleotides align to TRBD1. Germline V gives CDR1 SNHLY, CDR2 FYNNEI. This CDR3 spans 13 amino acids. The V and J ends lost 11 bases and 5 bases, in that order; junction bases with no gene match: 9. CDR3 nucleotides: TGTGCCCCCAGGGGACAGGGTTCTACTGAAGCTTTCTTT. Its translation is CAPRGQGSTEAFF.

The rearrangement links TRBV5-1 to TRBJ1-4, with 7 nucleotides matching TRBD1. The ends lost 5 bases at V and 2 bases at J; junction bases unmatched: 3. Germline CDR1 SGHRS, CDR2 YFSETQ. CDR3 length equals 14 residues. The CDR3 loop reads CASRQTGTNEKLFF. The DNA of the CDR3 is TGCGCCAGCAGACAGACAGGGACTAATGAAAAACTGTTTTTT.

The sample holds one count of this clone. The J gene is TRBJ2-5, the V gene TRBV11-2; D not certain. Trimming left V 5 bases short and J 5 bases short, with 6 bases between. Germline V gene data show CDR1 as SGHAT and CDR2 as FQNNGV. The CDR3 is 11 amino acids. DNA for the CDR3: TGTGCCAGCAGCCCGCACGAGACCCAGTACTTC. Its protein is CASSPHETQYF.

The rearrangement joins TRBV19 to TRBJ1-3; D unresolved. Germline V gene lookup returns CDR1 LNHDA and CDR2 SQIVND (reference sequence). V was cut by 5 bases and J by 0 bases, with 14 bases left in between. The CDR3 has 16 amino acids. CDR3 protein: CASSVSPRSSGNTIYF. In DNA, the CDR3 is TGTGCCAGTAGTGTATCCCCCCGGAGCTCTGGAAACACCATATATTTT.

The rearrangement uses TRBV4-2 and TRBJ2-2, with D possibly TRBD1 on 5 matching bases. Germline CDR1 is LGHNA and CDR2 is YNFKEQ. The ends were cut back, 0 bases at V and 4 bases at J, with 15 bases in the middle. The CDR3 spans 17 residues. This chain's CDR3 is CASSQDWARVGTGELFF. In DNA, the CDR3 is TGTGCCAGCAGCCAAGATTGGGCCAGGGTCGGCACCGGGGAGCTGTTTTTT.

V and J are TRBV5-1 and TRBJ2-3; D is unresolved. V gave up 2 bases and J gave up 3 bases, with 7 bases separating them. This CDR3 region has 13 residues. In germline, CDR1 is SGHRS, CDR2 YFSETQ. CDR3 sequence (DNA): TGCGCCAGCAGCTTCGACCTTACAGATACGCAGTATTTT. Translating it yields CASSFDLTDTQYF.

The chain has TRBV10-2 and TRBJ1-1; 9 bases are a match to TRBD1. Germline V gives CDR1 WSHSY, CDR2 SAAADI. This CDR3 is 16 amino acids long. V shed 6 bases, J shed 2 bases, and the junction held 10 bases outside the gene matches. CDR3 loop: CASSRTPGQGNTEAFF. CDR3 bases: TGCGCCAGCAGCCGAACTCCGGGACAGGGAAACACTGAAGCTTTCTTT.

This clone was picked up a small number of times. The rearrangement joins TRBV5-6 to TRBJ1-2; D might be TRBD1 (5 bases). CDR3 length equals 15 residues. Germline CDR1 SGHDT, CDR2 YYEEEE. The V end lost 3 bases, the J end lost 3 bases, and 15 bases lay between the germline ends. CDR3 sequence reads: CASSWGTAAHYGYTF. The DNA of the CDR3 is TGTGCCAGCAGCTGGGGGACGGCGGCCCACTATGGCTACACCTTC.

This sequence joins TRBV18 and TRBJ2-1; 11 bases align to TRBD2. The CDR3 is 17 residues long. Per germline, CDR1 KGHSH and CDR2 LQKENI. Trimming cost V 5 bases and J 7 bases; bases outside gene matches: 13. CDR3 loop: CASSTGTSGTWVNEQFF. CDR3 DNA: TGTGCCAGCTCAACCGGGACTAGCGGTACTTGGGTAAATGAGCAGTTCTTC.

CDR3 DNA sequence: TGTGCCATCAGTGAGTCTGTTCAGCCCCAGCATTTT. As protein: CAISESVQPQHF. The rearrangement joins TRBV10-3 to TRBJ1-5; D not resolved. Trimming removed 0 bases at V and 6 bases at J, with 3 bases between. The CDR3 has 12 amino acids. In germline, CDR1 is ENHRY, CDR2 SYGVKD.

The chain combines TRBV7-9 with TRBJ2-2, with 11 bases that match TRBD1. CDR1 is SEHNR, CDR2 FQNEAQ, per germline (reference sequence). J lost 3 bases, V lost 4 bases, and 4 bases had no gene match. This CDR3 comprises 16 residues. The CDR3 DNA sequence: TGTGCCAGCAGCTCCAGGGACAGGGGGTACACCGGGGAGCTGTTTTTT. The encoded protein is CASSSRDRGYTGELFF.

This chain joins TRBV7-2 and TRBJ2-1; no clear D. The CDR3 has 13 amino acids. Looked up from germline, CDR1 is SGHTA and CDR2 is FQGNSA. Trimming pared 4 bases from V and 5 bases from J, leaving 9 bases between. The CDR3 spells CASSSSYHNEQFF. The CDR3 DNA sequence: TGTGCCAGCAGCTCATCTTACCACAATGAGCAGTTCTTC.

Notes on this clone: A read error may account for a junction end that differs from germline. CDR3: CASSIGWGDRGLF. The CDR3 nucleotides are TGTGCCAGTAGTATAGGATGGGGGGACAGGGGACTCTTC. The V and J genes are TRBV19 and TRBJ2-1; TRBD1 aligns across 10 bases. The CDR3 length is 13 residues. CDR1 and CDR2 (germline): LNHDA, SQIVND (reference sequence).

This chain links TRBV9 with TRBJ2-2; possibly TRBD1 for D (6 bases). V lost 2 bases, J lost 7 bases, and 9 bases lay in between. The CDR3 is made up of 13 amino acids. In germline, CDR1 is SGDLS, CDR2 YYNGEE. The CDR3 loop is CASSVDRIGELFF. In nucleotides, the CDR3 is TGTGCCAGCAGCGTTGACAGGATCGGGGAGCTGTTTTTT. Complete variable domain (other parts from reference TRBV9 and TRBJ2-2): DSGVTQTPKHLITATGQRVTLRCSPRSGDLSVYWYQQSLDQGLQFLIQYYNGEERAKGNILERFSAQQFPDLHSELNLSSLELGDSALYFCASSVDRIGELFFGEGSRLTVL.